This TCR beta chain was observed in a study of T cells in Graves' hyperthyroidism and ophthalmopathy. General study findings and limits: Most clonotypes expanded in the thyroid (above 0.001) were also present in blood.

Ten or more counts support this clonotype. Its antigen is still unknown. TCR beta CDR3 regions were amplified from RNA transcripts. TCR CDR3 underwent first-round RT-PCR with the HTBI primer set. One entry per CDR3 protein, called by TCRdb with MiXCR from the multiplex PCR reads. The sample lists about 640,000 distinct CDR3 sequences, under 25% occurring once. Looked up from germline, CDR1 is GTSNPN and CDR2 is SVGIG (reference sequence). V trimming: 4 bases; J trimming: 3 bases; junction bases outside the gene matches: 4. The CDR3 consists of 15 residues. Clinical Activity Scores of at least 3, NOSPECS grades of at least 4 and durations under 3 months characterized ophthalmopathy patients. Uncontrolled infection, other autoimmune disease, pregnancy or lactation led to exclusion.

The chain combines TRBV30 with TRBJ2-2, with 11 bases identical to TRBD2. The receptor comes from a man aged 25 to 45 with Graves' ophthalmopathy. Sequenced: blood. CDR3 region: CAWTTSGRDTGELFF. CDR3 nucleotides: TGTGCCTGGACTACTAGCGGGAGAGACACCGGGGAGCTGTTTTTT.